The table lists the clone carrying this T cell receptor (beta chain) with many counts. Its target is not known. This specimen comes from a study of T cells after yellow fever vaccination. Across the whole study: In the case of low-cell-number fractions, SMART-Seq v4 Ultra Low Input was used for preparation. General study results and limits: Reappearing after the booster were most of the clones from primary vaccination (around 95% CD4, approximately 89% CD8). Faster peaking, at day 5 versus 15, marked a secondary response that was weaker. The appearance of a small share of clonotypes in both CD4 and CD8 compartments was observed.

TCRdb ran MiXCR on the 5' RACE reads and lists one entry per CDR3 protein. The sample lists about 150,000 distinct CDR3 sequences, around 6.3% occurring once. In germline, CDR1 is DFQATT, CDR2 SNEGSKA (reference sequence). The CDR3 covers 10 residues. This receptor was taken from a man aged 25-45 years who received the YFV17D yellow fever vaccine. V is TRBV20-1 and J is TRBJ2-1; D remains ambiguous. Specimen: CD4+ T cells sorted from PBMCs, collected 10 days after the yellow fever booster vaccination. In DNA form, the CDR3 reads TGCAGAGACTTCGACTGGGAGCAGTTCTTC. Amino acids: CRDFDWEQFF.